This T cell receptor beta chain was obtained from a study of cytomegalovirus exposure and HLA in healthy donors. General study points: Confirmation was obtained in vitro that a few CMV-associated chains are specific for CMV antigens. According to a subsequent analysis, TCR clusters identified in the first cohort showed a tendency to co-occur across the approximately 120 validation repertoires. For most TCR sequences rarity was the rule, although some public TCRs occurred in many donors. 164 TCR beta chains were listed as cytomegalovirus-associated.

To note about this clone: Its specificity is not known.

There are 17 residues in the CDR3. Per germline, CDR1 LNHDA and CDR2 SQIVND (reference sequence). After removal of 3 bases from V and 10 bases from J, the junction contained 13 bases not matched to a gene. Profiling relied on immunoSEQ multiplex PCR, and the TCRdb table lists in-frame clones only, not all of them. Of 200,000 or so clones in the sample, 85% to 90% were seen once. This clonotype originated in a woman aged 18 to 35 in good health and CMV-seronegative. This chain links TRBV19 with TRBJ2-1, with 12 positions matching TRBD2. The specimen was PBMCs. The CDR3 sequence: CASSMERASGRAREQFF. The CDR3 DNA follows: TGTGCCAGTAGTATGGAAAGGGCTAGCGGGAGGGCCAGGGAGCAGTTCTTC.